A selection of T cell receptor beta chains follows, all from one sample in a study of beta chain features in type 1 diabetes. Profiled with immunoSEQ multiplex PCR; TCRdb holds only in-frame clones, not every one. The table includes around 350,000 clones, roughly 12% detected once. Sequences were obtained from naive CD4+ T cells from blood. These receptors were taken from a man younger than 35 in good health. Each CDR3 is given with its conserved first and last residue. Each record gives: V gene, D gene, J gene, clone size, CDR3 DNA, CDR3 protein. The D gene is left open where the match is weak. Clone size, where shown, is once, few, many, or a class for clones that have expanded.

v_gene: TRBV28
d_gene: .
j_gene: TRBJ1-5
abundance: .
CDR3nt: TGTGCCAGCAGCTCAGGGGTGGGCAATCAGCCCCAGCATTTT
CDR3aa: CASSSGVGNQPQHF

v_gene: TRBV2
d_gene: .
j_gene: TRBJ1-2
abundance: .
CDR3nt: TGTGCCAGCAATGTCAGGGGCGGCTACACCTTC
CDR3aa: CASNVRGGYTF

v_gene: TRBV28
d_gene: TRBD1
j_gene: TRBJ2-7
abundance: few
CDR3nt: TGTGCCAGCAATACACTAGGGGACAGGCCATCCTACGAGCAGTACTTC
CDR3aa: CASNTLGDRPSYEQYF

v_gene: TRBV28
d_gene: TRBD2
j_gene: TRBJ2-3
abundance: few
CDR3nt: TGTGCCAGCAGCGAGGGAGGGCGAACAGATACGCAGTATTTT
CDR3aa: CASSEGGRTDTQYF

v_gene: TRBV7-3
d_gene: TRBD2
j_gene: TRBJ2-2
abundance: few
CDR3nt: TGTGCCAGCAGCTTAGGGGGACTAGCCACCGGGGAGCTGTTTTTT
CDR3aa: CASSLGGLATGELFF

v_gene: TRBV28
d_gene: TRBD1
j_gene: TRBJ2-7
abundance: few
CDR3nt: TGTGCCAGCAGCTCGACAGGGACGTACTCCTACGAGCAGTACTTC
CDR3aa: CASSSTGTYSYEQYF

v_gene: TRBV18
d_gene: .
j_gene: TRBJ1-3
abundance: .
CDR3nt: TGTGCCAGCTCACCAAGGACCTCGGGACACTCTGGAAACACCATATATTTT
CDR3aa: CASSPRTSGHSGNTIYF

v_gene: TRBV7-2
d_gene: TRBD1
j_gene: TRBJ2-6
abundance: .
CDR3nt: TGTGCCAGCAGCCCTCAACAGGGGAGTGGGGCCAACGTCCTGACTTTC
CDR3aa: CASSPQQGSGANVLTF

v_gene: TRBV29-1
d_gene: TRBD1
j_gene: TRBJ2-7
abundance: few
CDR3nt: TGCAGCGCCCAGGGACAGGGGGGCTACGAGCAGTACTTC
CDR3aa: CSAQGQGGYEQYF

v_gene: TRBV29-1
d_gene: TRBD2
j_gene: TRBJ2-7
abundance: .
CDR3nt: TGCAGCGTGGGGCTCCTAGCGGGAGGGTACGAGCAGTACTTC
CDR3aa: CSVGLLAGGYEQYF

v_gene: TRBV5-1
d_gene: .
j_gene: TRBJ2-3
abundance: .
CDR3nt: TGCGCCAGCAGCCCAGGGTTGAGCACAGATACGCAGTATTTT
CDR3aa: CASSPGLSTDTQYF

v_gene: TRBV30
d_gene: TRBD2
j_gene: TRBJ2-1
abundance: few
CDR3nt: TGTGCCTGGAGTGTCGGCCGGGGGGGGTCGTACAATGAGCAGTTCTTC
CDR3aa: CAWSVGRGGSYNEQFF

v_gene: TRBV5-4
d_gene: TRBD2
j_gene: TRBJ2-1
abundance: few
CDR3nt: TGTGCCAGCAGCTTCCATGTAGCGGGGTCTGGGAATGAGCAGTTCTTC
CDR3aa: CASSFHVAGSGNEQFF

v_gene: TRBV4-3
d_gene: .
j_gene: TRBJ2-1
abundance: few
CDR3nt: TGCGCCAGCAGCCAAGCGATTAGCGACAATGAGCAGTTCTTC
CDR3aa: CASSQAISDNEQFF

v_gene: TRBV11-2
d_gene: TRBD1
j_gene: TRBJ1-2
abundance: few
CDR3nt: TGTGCCAGCAGCTTTAGGACAGGGGATGGCTACACCTTC
CDR3aa: CASSFRTGDGYTF

v_gene: TRBV19
d_gene: TRBD2
j_gene: TRBJ2-2
abundance: .
CDR3nt: TGTGCCAGTAGTACTAGCGGGGGGGCGACCACCGGGGAGCTGTTTTTT
CDR3aa: CASSTSGGATTGELFF

v_gene: TRBV7-2
d_gene: .
j_gene: TRBJ1-1
abundance: .
CDR3nt: TGTGCCAGCAGCTTAGTAGCGGGGGGCGCGGGAGCTTTCTTT
CDR3aa: CASSLVAGGAGAFF

v_gene: TRBV28
d_gene: .
j_gene: TRBJ1-1
abundance: few
CDR3nt: TGTGCCAGCAGACGCCCGGACATTGACACTGAAGCTTTCTTT
CDR3aa: CASRRPDIDTEAFF

v_gene: TRBV11-2
d_gene: .
j_gene: TRBJ2-1
abundance: .
CDR3nt: TGTGCCAGCAGCTTAGATCGAGAAGCTGTTTCCTACAATGAGCAGTTCTTC
CDR3aa: CASSLDREAVSYNEQFF

v_gene: TRBV7-2
d_gene: .
j_gene: TRBJ2-1
abundance: few
CDR3nt: TGTGCCAGCAGCTTAGCTACCCCAGGGCATGAGCAGTTCTTC
CDR3aa: CASSLATPGHEQFF

v_gene: TRBV7-9
d_gene: .
j_gene: TRBJ1-1
abundance: few
CDR3nt: TGTGCCAGCAGCTTAGCGTCGGGACAAGAAGCTTTCTTT
CDR3aa: CASSLASGQEAFF

v_gene: TRBV5-4
d_gene: .
j_gene: TRBJ1-2
abundance: few
CDR3nt: TGTGCCAGCAGCTTGGTGGACCGGGGTCCGGGTGGCTACACCTTC
CDR3aa: CASSLVDRGPGGYTF

v_gene: TRBV10-2
d_gene: .
j_gene: TRBJ1-2
abundance: .
CDR3nt: TGCGCCAGCAGATCGGACATTAGTGGCTACACCTTC
CDR3aa: CASRSDISGYTF

v_gene: TRBV7-6
d_gene: TRBD1
j_gene: TRBJ1-5
abundance: .
CDR3nt: TGTGCCAGCAGCTTAGCCCTAGGGACAGGTGGCAATCAGCCCCAGCATTTT
CDR3aa: CASSLALGTGGNQPQHF

v_gene: TRBV7-9
d_gene: .
j_gene: TRBJ1-1
abundance: few
CDR3nt: TGTGCCAGCAGCTTAAGTCGACAGGTGAACACTGAAGCTTTCTTT
CDR3aa: CASSLSRQVNTEAFF